The 14 T cell receptor beta chains below were found in one sample sequenced in a study of T cell repertoires in cytomegalovirus infection. Their antigens are not known. TCRdb re-analysed the reads in MiXCR, keeping a single row per CDR3 protein. The sample holds 110,000 to 150,000 distinct CDR3 sequences; around 30% are singletons and the top ten take around 50%. This material consisted of CD8+ T cells from cultured PBMCs, taken from culture after CMV antigen stimulation. The receptors were sampled from a human donor in good health (CMV status not recorded). Some clones in this sample may be carry-over from other donors' samples.

The V and J genes are TRBV6-1 and TRBJ2-5, with 9 bases matching TRBD1. The CDR3 extends over 18 amino acids. V gave up 6 bases and J gave up 2 bases; unmatched junction bases: 16. Per germline, CDR1 MNHNS and CDR2 SASEGT. The CDR3 DNA follows: TGTGCCAGCAGCGAAAACTCCAACAGGGGGCTAGTTCAAGAGACCCAGTACTTC. Translated, it gives CASSENSNRGLVQETQYF.

This chain joins TRBV30 and TRBJ1-1, with D unclear. The CDR3 has 12 residues. Germline CDR1 GTSNPN, CDR2 SVGIG (reference sequence). V was clipped by 3 bases and J by 3 bases, with 8 bases between them. The CDR3 loop reads CAWSRGYTEAFF. CDR3 bases: TGTGCCTGGAGCCGAGGGTACACTGAAGCTTTCTTT.

The V call is TRBV12-3 or TRBV12-4, the J call TRBJ1-1, with no clear D. Trimming took off 6 bases at V and 0 bases at J, with 14 bases between the two ends. CDR3 length: 15 residues. The CDR3 region has the DNA TGTGCCAGCAGAGCCAGACGGATTATGAACACTGAAGCTTTCTTT. Protein: CASRARRIMNTEAFF.

This clonotype was seen a few times. V is TRBV12-3 or TRBV12-4 and J is TRBJ1-2; 9 positions agree with TRBD1. The V segment lost 6 bases and the J segment 5 bases; nucleotides outside the gene matches: 10. The CDR3 spans 15 residues. The CDR3 bases are TGTGCCAGCAGCCCCGGACAGGGGTTTTTATATGGCTACACCTTC. Translated, it gives CASSPGQGFLYGYTF.

V gene TRBV2 combines with J gene TRBJ1-5, with D unresolved. Germline V gives CDR1 SNHLY, CDR2 FYNNEI. The ends were cut back, 4 bases at V and 4 bases at J, with 11 bases in the middle. The CDR3 spans 14 residues. CDR3 sequence (DNA): TGTGCCAGCAGTGGCGGGAGTAGGAATCAGCCCCAGCATTTT. It yields the protein CASSGGSRNQPQHF.

Note on this clonotype: A read error may produce the germline difference seen at one junction end. J is TRBJ2-2 and V is TRBV29-1, with D unclear. Germline loops: CDR1 SQVTM, CDR2 ANQGSEA. This CDR3 comprises 12 residues. The CDR3 DNA sequence: TGCAGCGGTGAAGGAAACACCGGGGAGCTGTTTTTT. It specifies CSGEGNTGELFF.

This clonotype occurred many times. The chain uses TRBV7-8 and TRBJ2-7; D ambiguous. Germline V gene sequence: CDR1 SGHVS, CDR2 FQNEAQ. This CDR3 contains 13 residues. V was clipped by 3 bases and J by 2 bases, with 8 bases between them. The CDR3 reads CASSLKVPYEQYF. The CDR3 DNA is TGTGCCAGCAGCTTGAAGGTTCCCTACGAGCAGTACTTC. Full variable domain (outside the CDR3, taken from reference TRBV7-8 and TRBJ2-7): GAGVSQSPRYKVAKRGQDVALRCDPISGHVSLFWYQQALGQGPEFLTYFQNEAQLDKSGLPSDRFFAERPEGSVSTLKIQRTQQEDSAVYLCASSLKVPYEQYFGPGTRLTVT.

This rearrangement joins TRBV9 to TRBJ2-7, with 7 bases fitting TRBD2. Germline assignment: CDR1 SGDLS and CDR2 YYNGEE. V trimming: 4 bases; J trimming: 4 bases; junction bases outside the gene matches: 11. This CDR3 is built from 15 residues. CDR3 in amino acids: CASSQTAGFYYEQYF. CDR3 sequence (DNA): TGTGCCAGCAGCCAAACAGCGGGATTTTATTACGAGCAGTACTTC.

The V call is TRBV7-9, the J call TRBJ2-7; either TRBD1 or TRBD2 may fit D (5 bases each). Looked up from germline, CDR1 is SEHNR and CDR2 is FQNEAQ (reference sequence). The ends were cut back, 5 bases at V and 7 bases at J, with 15 bases in the middle. The CDR3 spans 13 residues. CDR3 sequence: CASSRYRDDEQYF. DNA for the CDR3: TGTGCCAGCAGCCGCTACCGGGACGATGAGCAGTACTTC.

V usage is TRBV9 and J usage is TRBJ2-3; D perhaps matches TRBD1 (6 bases). Per the germline V gene, CDR1 is SGDLS and CDR2 is YYNGEE. The V and J ends lost 0 bases and 2 bases respectively, with 13 bases between them. The CDR3 has 16 amino acids. The CDR3, as DNA: TGTGCCAGCAGCGTAGGTGGCGGACAGCTCACAGATACGCAGTATTTT. Residues: CASSVGGGQLTDTQYF.

The J gene is TRBJ2-7, the V gene TRBV5-4; 9 bases are a match to TRBD2. Germline loops: CDR1 SGHNT, CDR2 YYREEE (reference sequence). The CDR3 has 15 residues. J was trimmed by 6 bases and V by 0 bases; bases with no gene match: 7. The CDR3 nucleotides are TGTGCCAGCAGCTTGGTCGCGGGGGGGCCTGGCGAGCAGTACTTC. Translating it yields CASSLVAGGPGEQYF.

The CDR3 here is CASTWGTEAFF. CDR3 in DNA: TGTGCCAGCACCTGGGGAACTGAAGCTTTCTTT. The chain recombines TRBV12-3 or TRBV12-4 with TRBJ1-1; D not certain. This CDR3 has 11 residues. V shed 7 bases and J shed 5 bases, with 8 bases lying between them.

The chain carries TRBV7-9 and TRBJ1-4, with D maybe TRBD1 (6 bases). V shed 4 bases and J shed 4 bases, with 10 bases lying between them. Germline CDR1 reads SEHNR; CDR2 reads FQNEAQ (reference sequence). This CDR3 is built from 14 residues. The CDR3 nucleotides read TGTGCCAGCAGCTCCTGGGGGCTTAATGAAAAACTGTTTTTT. It is translated as CASSSWGLNEKLFF.

The V and J genes are TRBV4-1 and TRBJ1-4; perhaps TRBD1 as D (5 bases). V was cut by 5 bases and J by 10 bases, with 17 bases left in between. Germline CDR1 is MGHRA and CDR2 is YSYEKL. This CDR3 has 14 amino acids. The CDR3 DNA reads TGCGCCAGCAGCTCCTGGGAGGGACTGGGAAAACTGTTTTTT. Its translation is CASSSWEGLGKLFF.